This TCR beta chain comes out of a study of blood T cell repertoires in COVID-19. Authors' analysis steps: Amplification with reference gene primers provided the estimates of nucleated cell counts. The data were produced by immunoSEQ multiplex PCR, yet TCRdb's version contains in-frame clones alone and is incomplete. The D gene and trimming were derived from the DNA, and the V and J assignments and clone size from that table. The data show 55,000 to 70,000 clones, around 90% seen once. Germline V gene sequence: CDR1 LGHDT, CDR2 YNNKEL (reference sequence). The V gene lost 4 bases and the J gene lost 11 bases, with 9 bases spanning the gap. The CDR3 extends over 11 amino acids.

The rearrangement joins TRBV3-1 (or the pseudogene TRBV3-2) to TRBJ2-1; no clear D gene. This sequence was found in a woman aged 45-65 years with COVID-19, enrolled during active disease. The specimen was peripheral blood. The DNA of the CDR3 is TGTGCCAGCAGCCGCGGCTTTCAGCAGTTCTTC. Its protein product is CASSRGFQQFF.